The 5 T cell receptor beta chains given below trace back to one sample, sequenced in a study of Ad26.COV2.S vaccination and SARS-CoV-2 variants. The table came from immunoSEQ multiplex PCR; TCRdb's copy has only in-frame clones and leaves some out. The profile covers more than 400,000 clones, with about 90% appearing a single time and approximately 4.5% taken by the ten largest. Specified treatment: about 20 received Ad26.COV2.S at low or high dose, single or two shots; a few received placebo; per-sample allocation not given. After the first vaccine or placebo injection, samples were drawn on day 63. The sequenced sample was peripheral blood, obtained in a trial of Ad26.COV2.S vaccine versus placebo. Source of these receptors: a person between 18 and 59 years old who received the Ad26.COV2.S COVID-19 vaccine or a placebo.

The J gene is TRBJ2-1, the V gene TRBV6-5; D is ambiguous. Trimming pared 0 bases from V and 2 bases from J, leaving 8 bases between. Germline V lookup: CDR1 MNHEY, CDR2 SVGAGI. The CDR3 length is 15 residues. CDR3 in DNA: TGTGCCAGCAGTTACTCGACACTAACCTACAATGAGCAGTTCTTC. Protein product: CASSYSTLTYNEQFF.

The gene calls are TRBV11-2 and TRBJ2-7; weak D call: TRBD1 (6 bases). This CDR3 has 16 amino acids. V shed 6 bases and J shed 6 bases, with 24 bases lying between them. CDR1 is SGHAT and CDR2 is FQNNGV in the germline V gene. The CDR3 region has the DNA TGTGCCAGCAGATATCTCACTCACATCAGGGGTTTCGAGCAGTACTTC. It encodes CASRYLTHIRGFEQYF.

The rearrangement joins TRBV4-1 to TRBJ1-6, with D perhaps TRBD1 (6 bases). CDR3 length: 17 amino acids. Trimming stripped 4 bases from V and 7 bases from J, with 20 bases between. The germline CDR1 and CDR2 sequences are MGHRA and YSYEKL. Here the CDR3 DNA reads TGCGCCAGCAGCCTTCTCTTACCGGGACAATCAAATTCACCCCTCCACTTT. Residues: CASSLLLPGQSNSPLHF.

This clone was recorded only once. The chain couples TRBV27 to TRBJ2-7, with 7 nucleotides matching TRBD1. This CDR3 has 15 residues. Germline V gives CDR1 MNHEY, CDR2 SMNVEV (reference sequence). J gave up 8 bases and V 5 bases, and 15 bases lay outside the gene matches. This chain's CDR3 is CASSPIDRDAHQQYF. The CDR3 region has the DNA TGTGCCAGCAGTCCAATCGACAGGGACGCTCATCAGCAGTACTTC.

The J gene is TRBJ2-7, the V gene TRBV5-5; no definite D call. The CDR3 loop spans 14 amino acids. V gave up 4 bases and J gave up 2 bases, with 13 bases separating them. The V gene's germline CDR1 is SGHKS and CDR2 YYEKEE (reference sequence). The CDR3 DNA is TGTGCCAGCAGCCAGCGCGAGGCTCCCTACGAGCAGTACTTC. Its translation is CASSQREAPYEQYF.